This entry features one T cell receptor beta chain sequence. Its antigen is as yet unknown. Every donor contributed about 10 milliliters of peripheral blood by blood draw. Isolating PBMCs gave at least 6.5 million of these cells per sample. In germline, CDR1 is SGHTA, CDR2 FQGNSA. There are 14 residues in the CDR3. This specimen comes from a study of blood T cells in healthy people across ages. Study findings and constraints: Long-lived donors carried more naive CD4+ cells and greater diversity than aged donors.

The second PCR ran roughly 6 to 11 cycles with a sample-barcoded 5' primer and J-beta primers. A single record per CDR3 protein comes from TCRdb applying MiXCR to the 5' RACE reads. The table has around 1,800,000 distinct CDR3 sequences, 30% to 40% seen once. The chain links TRBV7-2 to TRBJ2-5; D is unclear. Gene TRBJ2-1 matches the end of the DNA better, so the J call may be wrong. The sample consisted of blood. The receptor's source is a human donor in good health. The CDR3 protein is CASSWTESQETQFF. The CDR3 DNA reads TGTGCCAGCAGCTGGACGGAATCCCAAGAGACCCAGTTCTTC.